These 20 T cell receptor beta chains came from one sample sequenced in a study of blood T cell repertoires in COVID-19 (TCRdb year 2020). Library prep was done by the immunoSEQ multiplex PCR assay. The source is immuneACCESS, and TCRdb retained only in-frame sequences with V and J called. Part of the clones is not carried over; for the studies checked, unresolved V genes explain less than half of this, and the remainder is unexplained. This sample lists about 290,000 clones; approximately 90% were detected once. The ten largest account for approximately 4.6% of the sample. Sequencing input: peripheral blood. These receptors originate from a man aged 40-49 years with acute or convalescent COVID-19.

The chain uses TRBV5-5 and TRBJ1-1, with D uncertain. Germline CDR1 reads SGHKS; CDR2 reads YYEKEE (reference sequence). This CDR3 has 13 amino acids. The V end lost 0 bases, the J end lost 4 bases, and 7 bases lay between the germline ends. The CDR3 DNA follows: TGTGCCAGCAGCTTGGAAGCTACCACTGAAGCTTTCTTT. Protein: CASSLEATTEAFF.

The chain combines TRBV7-8 with TRBJ2-7; D might be TRBD2 (5 bases). Germline values: CDR1 SGHVS, CDR2 FQNEAQ. V was shortened by 8 bases and J by 5 bases, with 13 bases between the two germline ends. This CDR3 comprises 12 residues. CDR3 residues: CASEGPTHEQYF. The DNA for the CDR3 is TGTGCCAGCGAGGGCCCTACCCACGAGCAGTACTTC.

The V gene is TRBV4-2, the J gene TRBJ2-3, with TRBD2 matching over 9 bases. Germline V gene data show CDR1 as LGHNA and CDR2 as YNFKEQ. Unmatched junction bases numbered 6, after V lost 0 bases and J lost 5 bases. CDR3 length: 16 residues. The CDR3 nucleotides are TGTGCCAGCAGCCAAGATGGGACTAGCTCAGTAGATACGCAGTATTTT. This sequence encodes CASSQDGTSSVDTQYF.

The chain uses TRBV30 and TRBJ1-5, with D possibly matching TRBD1 (5 bases). The V gene lost 0 bases and the J gene lost 3 bases, with 12 bases spanning the gap. Germline lookup yields CDR1 GTSNPN and CDR2 SVGIG (reference sequence). The CDR3 runs to 15 residues. CDR3 in amino acids: CAWSVQASINQPQHF. As DNA, the CDR3 is TGTGCCTGGAGTGTACAGGCAAGCATCAATCAGCCCCAGCATTTT.

The chain has TRBV5-8 and TRBJ1-4; TRBD1 is a possible D gene (5 bases). The CDR3 covers 14 residues. The germline V gene has CDR1 SGHTS and CDR2 YDEGEE. The V end lost 4 bases, the J end lost 9 bases, and 16 bases lay between the germline ends. The CDR3 sequence is CASSPTDSLKKLFF. CDR3 coding DNA: TGTGCCAGCAGCCCGACAGACAGTCTTAAAAAACTGTTTTTT.

The chain is built from TRBV19 and TRBJ1-2; D is possibly TRBD1 (5 bases). The CDR3 consists of 14 residues. Germline V CDR1 and CDR2: LNHDA, SQIVND (reference sequence). V lost 5 bases and J 8 bases, leaving 18 bases between the germline ends. For the CDR3, the DNA is TGTGCCAGTAGTTGGCAGGGAGGCATTTCGGGCTACACCTTC. Amino acids: CASSWQGGISGYTF. Variable domain in full (rest from reference TRBV19 and TRBJ1-2): DGGITQSPKYLFRKEGQNVTLSCEQNLNHDAMYWYRQDPGQGLRLIYYSQIVNDFQKGDIAEGYSVSREKKESFPLTVTSAQKNPTAFYLCASSWQGGISGYTFGSGTRLTVV.

CDR3 region: CASTSGTAYGYTF. CDR3 DNA: TGTGCCAGTACATCCGGGACAGCGTATGGCTACACCTTC. V usage is TRBV2 and J usage is TRBJ1-2; 7 nucleotides agree with TRBD1. The J segment lost 5 bases and the V segment lost 9 bases, leaving 9 bases of the junction unmatched. Germline V CDR1 and CDR2: SNHLY, FYNNEI. This CDR3 spans 13 amino acids.

The CDR3: CASKTPGLYDGYTF. The CDR3 DNA reads TGTGCCAGCAAAACTCCCGGACTCTACGATGGCTACACCTTC. This chain connects TRBV6-5 to TRBJ1-2; D is unclear. The CDR3 runs 14 residues. Trimming left V 7 bases short and J 6 bases short, with 18 bases between. Germline CDR1 MNHEY, CDR2 SVGAGI.

This clone was picked up one time. This chain joins TRBV5-4 and TRBJ2-1; the match to TRBD1 covers 12 bases. Unmatched junction bases numbered 6, after V lost 2 bases and J lost 9 bases. Per the germline V gene, CDR1 is SGHNT and CDR2 is YYREEE (reference sequence). There are 15 residues in the CDR3. The CDR3 loop is CASSFRGQGASEQFF. DNA of the CDR3: TGTGCCAGCAGCTTTCGGGGACAGGGGGCAAGTGAGCAGTTCTTC.

The gene calls are TRBV11-2 and TRBJ2-7; D is possibly TRBD1 (8 bases). The CDR3 runs to 14 residues. V dropped 7 bases and J dropped 1 base, with 14 bases sitting between them. CDR1 SGHAT and CDR2 FQNNGV come from the germline V gene. The CDR3 here is CASNRGGLSYEQYF. CDR3 coding DNA: TGTGCCAGCAACAGGGGGGGATTGTCCTACGAGCAGTACTTC. Drawing the rest from reference TRBV11-2 and TRBJ2-7, the complete variable domain is EAGVAQSPRYKIIEKRQSVAFWCNPISGHATLYWYQQILGQGPKLLIQFQNNGVVDDSQLPKDRFSAERLKGVDSTLKIQPAKLEDSAVYLCASNRGGLSYEQYFGPGTRLTVT.

This clone showed up just a few times. The rearrangement uses TRBV6-1 and TRBJ1-5, with a tentative D call TRBD1 (5 bases). This CDR3 is 16 amino acids long. In germline, CDR1 is MNHNS, CDR2 SASEGT. V was shortened by 0 bases and J by 2 bases, with 11 bases between the two germline ends. The CDR3 here is CASSEARARGNQPQHF. The CDR3 DNA reads TGTGCCAGCAGTGAAGCGAGAGCCAGGGGCAATCAGCCCCAGCATTTT.

V and J are TRBV5-1 and TRBJ2-7, with D possibly matching TRBD1 (5 bases). The CDR3 contains 13 residues. Between the trimmed V and J ends, which lost 0 bases and 5 bases, there was a span of 9 bases. Germline V gene lookup returns CDR1 SGHRS and CDR2 YFSETQ. CDR3 protein: CASSLEGYHEQYF. CDR3 nucleotide sequence: TGCGCCAGCAGCTTGGAGGGGTACCACGAGCAGTACTTC.

This clone is a singleton in its sample. V and J are TRBV5-1 and TRBJ1-1; D is uncertain. V lost 4 bases and J lost 0, with 10 bases in between. CDR1 SGHRS and CDR2 YFSETQ come from the germline V gene. The CDR3 spans 14 residues. In nucleotides, the CDR3 is TGCGCCAGCAGCCAAATGGCGGTGAACACTGAAGCTTTCTTT. The encoded protein is CASSQMAVNTEAFF.

The chain combines TRBV5-1 with TRBJ2-7, with 10 positions matching TRBD1. CDR1 is SGHRS and CDR2 is YFSETQ in the germline V gene. CDR3 length: 14 amino acids. After removal of 3 bases from V and 2 bases from J, the junction contained 2 bases not matched to a gene. The CDR3 DNA sequence: TGCGCCAGCAGCTCCGGACAGGGGGCCTACGAGCAGTACTTC. This codes for CASSSGQGAYEQYF. Together with reference TRBV5-1 and TRBJ2-7, the CDR3 gives the full variable domain: KAGVTQTPRYLIKTRGQQVTLSCSPISGHRSVSWYQQTPGQGLQFLFEYFSETQRNKGNFPGRFSGRQFSNSRSEMNVSTLELGDSALYLCASSSGQGAYEQYFGPGTRLTVT.

This rearrangement joins TRBV6-5 to TRBJ2-1; maybe TRBD2 (6 bases). Trimming took off 0 bases at V and 8 bases at J, with 11 bases between the two ends. Germline-derived CDR1 and CDR2 are MNHEY and SVGAGI. The CDR3 has 14 amino acids. CDR3: CASSYSRGIDEQFF. The CDR3 region has the DNA TGTGCCAGCAGTTACTCGCGGGGAATTGATGAGCAGTTCTTC.

V and J are TRBV15 and TRBJ1-4, with D unresolved. Germline CDR1 reads LNHNV; CDR2 reads YYDKDF (reference sequence). With 0 bases removed from V and 11 bases from J, the gap between germline ends came to 10 bases. The CDR3 is 13 amino acids. The CDR3 spells CATSRELSGKLFF. CDR3 in DNA: TGTGCCACCAGCAGAGAACTATCCGGGAAACTGTTTTTT. The full variable domain, in which reference TRBV15 and TRBJ1-4 provide the parts outside the CDR3, is DAMVIQNPRYQVTQFGKPVTLSCSQTLNHNVMYWYQQKSSQAPKLLFHYYDKDFNNEADTPDNFQSRRPNTSFCFLDIRSPGLGDTAMYLCATSRELSGKLFFGSGTQLSVL.

The rearrangement links TRBV11-2 to TRBJ1-1; tentatively, D is TRBD1 (5 bases). The germline V gene encodes CDR1 SGHAT and CDR2 FQNNGV. The CDR3 is 17 residues long. Trimming pared 5 bases from V and 0 bases from J, leaving 19 bases between. The CDR3 coding sequence is TGTGCCAGCAGCACAAACCGGGGGAGGGCGATGAACACTGAAGCTTTCTTT. Translated: CASSTNRGRAMNTEAFF.

The chain uses TRBV18 and TRBJ2-7; tentatively, D is TRBD2 (6 bases). The germline V and J ends were trimmed by 5 bases and 0 bases, with 23 bases remaining between them. The germline gives CDR1 KGHSH, CDR2 LQKENI. This CDR3 comprises 18 residues. The CDR3 nucleotides are TGTGCCAGCTCAGCTCTTGTTCCCGGGGACTCGATCTCCTACGAGCAGTACTTC. The encoded protein is CASSALVPGDSISYEQYF.

The V gene is TRBV18, the J gene TRBJ2-3; 9 bases are shared with TRBD1. Germline V CDR1 and CDR2: KGHSH, LQKENI. J lost 3 bases, V lost 6 bases, and 10 bases had no gene match. The CDR3 spans 16 residues. CDR3 region: CASSPIRDRATDTQYF. The CDR3 DNA reads as TGTGCCAGCTCTCCGATCCGGGACAGGGCTACAGATACGCAGTATTTT.

Note on this clone: At the DNA level, this CDR3 is encoded by other sequences in the same sample as well. The chain is built from TRBV10-1 and TRBJ2-1; 14 bases fit TRBD2. CDR1 WNHNN and CDR2 SYGVQD come from the germline V gene (reference sequence). V gave up 4 bases and J gave up 9 bases; unmatched junction bases: 2. The CDR3 is 14 amino acids. The CDR3 is CASSAGTSGGEQFF. For the CDR3, the DNA is TGCGCCAGCAGTGCAGGGACTAGCGGGGGTGAGCAGTTCTTC.